The clone carrying this T cell receptor beta chain was detected a few times. The antigen remains undetermined. The CDR3 covers 11 residues. CDR1 and CDR2 (germline): SGHRS, YFSETQ. Trimming took 1 base from V and 8 from J, leaving 3 bases between them. These data belong to a study of cytomegalovirus exposure and HLA in healthy donors. General observations from the study: Upon later analysis, HLA-associated TCR beta chains proved more clonally expanded than other, equally common chains. With high specificity and sensitivity, the classifier reportedly diagnosed cytomegalovirus status.

60 Vbeta and 13 Jbeta primers were used in PCR. Only in-frame clones appear in the TCRdb table, and some are missing; sequencing was by immunoSEQ multiplex PCR. Among about 190,000 clones listed, 70% to 80% were seen once. The receptor comes from a woman under 40 in good health and CMV-seropositive. The material sequenced was PBMCs. The chain uses TRBV5-1 and TRBJ2-2; D unclear. CDR3 sequence (DNA): TGCGCCAGCAGCTTGTCTGGGGAGCTGTTTTTT. Encoded protein: CASSLSGELFF.